This TCR beta chain was identified in a study of blood T cell repertoires in COVID-19. The assay was immunoSEQ multiplex PCR, and TCRdb's table has in-frame clones only and misses some. The sample holds under 300,000 clones, 88% seen once. This clonotype was obtained from a woman aged 50 to 60 who had recovered from COVID-19. Sequencing was performed on PBMCs or T cells enriched from blood (not recorded which).

The DNA of the CDR3 is TGTGCCAGCAGCCAAGGATGGGGGGGTGTGAGCTCCTACAATGAGCAGTTCTTC. It codes for CASSQGWGGVSSYNEQFF. The V call is TRBV3-1 (or the pseudogene TRBV3-2), the J call TRBJ2-1; TRBD2 matches 7 bases. In germline, CDR1 is LGHDT, CDR2 YNNKEL (reference sequence). This CDR3 contains 18 residues. After removal of 1 base from V and 0 bases from J, the junction contained 9 bases not matched to a gene.